This T cell receptor beta chain was obtained from a study of T cells in Graves' hyperthyroidism and ophthalmopathy. Concerning this clonotype itself: Antigen unknown.

Findings and limits, study-wide: Most thyroid-expanded clonotypes above 0.001 were also found in blood.

The V gene lost 4 bases and the J gene lost 1 base, with 16 bases spanning the gap. This CDR3 comprises 16 residues. From germline, CDR1 is PRHDT and CDR2 FYEKMQ (reference sequence). Template material for amplifying TCR beta CDR3 regions consisted of RNA transcripts. HTBI primers were employed in a first-round RT-PCR of the TCR CDR3. One entry per CDR3 protein results from TCRdb running MiXCR on the multiplex PCR reads. The table shows roughly 800,000 distinct CDR3 sequences, with 38% occurring only once. The source material was blood. V usage is TRBV13 and J usage is TRBJ1-1, with unresolved D. The receptor comes from a man younger than 35 with Graves' hyperthyroidism. CDR3 sequence: CASSSLTLVGNTEAFF. CDR3 in DNA: TGTGCCAGCAGCTCCCTGACGCTGGTGGGGAACACTGAAGCTTTCTTT. Filled out from reference TRBV13 and TRBJ1-1, the complete variable domain reads AAGVIQSPRHLIKEKRETATLKCYPIPRHDTVYWYQQGPGQDPQFLISFYEKMQSDKGSIPDRFSAQQFSDYHSELNMSSLELGDSALYFCASSSLTLVGNTEAFFGQGTRLTVV.